The 18 T cell receptor beta chains presented below share a single source sample, sequenced in a study of cytomegalovirus exposure and HLA in healthy donors. Primers: 60 Vbeta forward and 13 Jbeta reverse. Here immunoSEQ multiplex PCR was the method, and the copy in TCRdb shows in-frame clones only, minus some. The table shows around 170,000 clones, with 80% occurring only once. Sample: PBMCs. Receptor source: a man aged 35 to 55 in good health and CMV-seronegative.

The chain joins TRBV19 to TRBJ2-7; D call uncertain. The CDR3 covers 16 residues. The V end lost 7 bases, the J end lost 1 base, and 20 bases lay between the germline ends. The germline gives CDR1 LNHDA, CDR2 SQIVND (reference sequence). This CDR3 is CASKRSEYGGSYEQYF. CDR3 DNA sequence: TGTGCCAGTAAGAGGTCCGAGTACGGTGGATCCTACGAGCAGTACTTC. Full variable domain (remainder filled in from reference TRBV19 and TRBJ2-7): DGGITQSPKYLFRKEGQNVTLSCEQNLNHDAMYWYRQDPGQGLRLIYYSQIVNDFQKGDIAEGYSVSREKKESFPLTVTSAQKNPTAFYLCASKRSEYGGSYEQYFGPGTRLTVT.

This clone was seen a handful of times. The chain couples TRBV2 to TRBJ2-7; D may be TRBD2 (5 bases). The CDR3 is 12 residues long. Germline V CDR1 and CDR2: SNHLY, FYNNEI. V was trimmed by 6 bases and J by 4 bases, leaving 10 bases between them. Written as DNA, the CDR3 is TGTGCCAGCAGGCGGGCATTGTACGAGCAGTACTTC. Amino acids: CASRRALYEQYF.

CDR3 in amino acids: CAWGRGVAGALETQYF. The DNA of the CDR3 is TGTGCCTGGGGCAGGGGGGTAGCGGGAGCGCTAGAGACCCAGTACTTC. This chain joins TRBV5-4 and TRBJ2-5, with 9 bases fitting TRBD2. Trimming cost V 10 bases and J 4 bases; bases outside gene matches: 17. The CDR3 contains 16 residues. Germline lookup yields CDR1 SGHNT and CDR2 YYREEE (reference sequence).

On this clone: The junction differs from germline at one of its ends, possibly a read error. The genes are TRBV18 and TRBJ2-7; 7 bases line up with TRBD1. The CDR3 extends over 12 amino acids. Germline lookup yields CDR1 KGHSH and CDR2 LQKENI. The CDR3 coding sequence is TGTGCCAGCTCATCACCTAGTAGGGGGCCGTACTTC. Its translation: CASSSPSRGPYF.

The chain has TRBV30 and TRBJ2-7, with D perhaps TRBD2 (5 bases). CDR3 length equals 13 residues. Germline lookup yields CDR1 GTSNPN and CDR2 SVGIG (reference sequence). Deletions cut 7 bases from V and 12 bases from J, with 25 bases between. DNA of the CDR3: TGTGCCTCCAGAGACTATCTCGCCCCGGGCGGGTACTTC. This gives the protein CASRDYLAPGGYF.

The chain has TRBV18 and TRBJ2-1, with a tentative D call TRBD1 (6 bases). The V gene's germline CDR1 is KGHSH and CDR2 LQKENI. CDR3 length: 13 amino acids. V lost 8 bases and J 3 bases, leaving 11 bases between the germline ends. CDR3 protein: CASQGTDYNEQFF. The CDR3 nucleotides are TGTGCCAGCCAGGGGACGGACTACAATGAGCAGTTCTTC.

The chain recombines TRBV7-9 with TRBJ2-5, with 8 bases matching TRBD1. The CDR3 is 15 amino acids. The germline CDR1 and CDR2 sequences are SEHNR and FQNEAQ (reference sequence). Trimming at V came to 4 bases and at J to 0 bases, leaving 4 bases not matched to a gene. CDR3 nucleotide sequence: TGTGCCAGCAGCTCGACAGGGGAGTACCAAGAGACCCAGTACTTC. Translated, it gives CASSSTGEYQETQYF. The full variable domain, rest sourced from reference TRBV7-9 and TRBJ2-5, is DTGVSQNPRHKITKRGQNVTFRCDPISEHNRLYWYRQTLGQGPEFLTYFQNEAQLEKSRLLSDRFSAERPKGSFSTLEIQRTEQGDSAMYLCASSSTGEYQETQYFGPGTRLLVL.

On this clone itself: Germline is not matched at one junction end, which may reflect a read error. The chain is built from TRBV7-9 and TRBJ2-2; a weak D match, TRBD2 (5 bases). Per germline, CDR1 SEHNR and CDR2 FQNEAQ (reference sequence). The CDR3 has 17 residues. CDR3 in amino acids: CSSSLDPHGVNTGELFF. In DNA form, the CDR3 reads TGTTCCAGCAGCTTGGACCCACATGGAGTTAACACCGGGGAACTGTTTTTT.

The CDR3 region has the DNA TGCGCCAGCGTAAACGCGAAAAGAACAGGGGATACTGAAGCTTTCTTT. The encoded protein is CASVNAKRTGDTEAFF. The rearrangement links TRBV4-1 to TRBJ1-1; 7 bases agree with TRBD1. The CDR3 runs to 16 residues. Germline V gives CDR1 MGHRA, CDR2 YSYEKL. Unmatched junction bases numbered 17, after V lost 8 bases and J lost 5 bases.

The chain recombines TRBV7-8 with TRBJ2-2; the D gene is possibly TRBD1 (6 bases). V lost 4 bases, J lost 7 bases, and 13 bases lay in between. Germline lookup yields CDR1 SGHVS and CDR2 FQNEAQ. CDR3 length: 14 residues. The CDR3 DNA follows: TGTGCCAGCAGCTCAGCCGGACAGATCGGGGAGCTGTTTTTT. This translates into CASSSAGQIGELFF.

Worth noting for this clone: Sequence at one end of the junction differs from germline and may be a read error. This chain connects TRBV5-8 to TRBJ2-2, with a possible D match to TRBD1 (5 bases). This CDR3 is built from 14 residues. Looked up from germline, CDR1 is SGHTS and CDR2 is YDEGEE. This CDR3 reads CASCFRVLTGELFF. The CDR3, as DNA: TGTGCCAGCTGCTTCAGGGTTTTAACCGGGGAGCTGTTTTTT.

Details on this clone: Other DNA sequences in this specimen translate into the identical CDR3. The J gene is TRBJ2-5, the V gene TRBV7-2; D is perhaps TRBD2 (5 bases). Between the trimmed V and J ends, which lost 1 base and 5 bases, there was a span of 14 bases. This CDR3 is 15 amino acids long. Germline V lookup: CDR1 SGHTA, CDR2 FQGNSA. The CDR3, as DNA: TGTGCCAGCAGCTTAGGAGCAGGCCCGGGGGAGACCCAGTACTTC. Protein sequence: CASSLGAGPGETQYF.

The V gene is TRBV4-3, the J gene TRBJ2-2, with D tentatively TRBD2 (7 bases). The CDR3 extends over 15 amino acids. Between the trimmed V and J ends, which lost 0 bases and 4 bases, there was a span of 9 bases. Germline V gene data show CDR1 as LGHNA and CDR2 as YSLEER. The CDR3 DNA follows: TGCGCCAGCAGCCAAGAACGGGGGGCCACCGGGGAGCTGTTTTTT. The encoded protein is CASSQERGATGELFF.

J is TRBJ2-1 and V is TRBV15; 11 nucleotides line up with TRBD2. After removal of 6 bases from V and 9 bases from J, the junction contained 7 bases not matched to a gene. Germline CDR1 LNHNV, CDR2 YYDKDF (reference sequence). The CDR3 totals 14 residues. The CDR3 sequence: CATRLTSGRREQFF. The CDR3 DNA reads TGTGCCACCAGACTTACTAGCGGGAGACGTGAGCAGTTCTTC.

The CDR3 region has the DNA TGTGCCAGCAGTTTCAGACTAGCGGGGAACAATGAGCAGTTCTTC. It encodes CASSFRLAGNNEQFF. V gene TRBV6-5 combines with J gene TRBJ2-1; 11 bases agree with TRBD2. Germline loops: CDR1 MNHEY, CDR2 SVGAGI. With 4 bases clipped from V and 5 bases from J, the junction kept 4 bases outside the gene matches. The CDR3 extends over 15 amino acids.

This clone has a single count. V usage is TRBV6-5 and J usage is TRBJ2-5, with D possibly matching TRBD2 (6 bases). The DNA end is more similar to TRBJ2-7, so the J call may be wrong. Germline V gene sequence: CDR1 MNHEY, CDR2 SVGAGI. This CDR3 is built from 14 residues. The CDR3: CASTPRWGGYEQYF. DNA for the CDR3: TGTGCCAGCACCCCTCGGTGGGGAGGCTACGAGCAGTACTTC.

The gene calls are TRBV7-8 and TRBJ2-3, with TRBD1 as a possible D gene (5 bases). The CDR3 runs 14 residues. Germline-derived CDR1 and CDR2 are SGHVS and FQNEAQ. The V gene lost 3 bases and the J gene lost 2 bases, with 9 bases spanning the gap. The DNA of the CDR3 is TGTGCCAGCAGCTTGGCAGGGAACACAGATACGCAGTATTTT. Translated: CASSLAGNTDTQYF.

The chain is built from TRBV7-8 and TRBJ2-5; D possibly corresponds to TRBD2 (7 bases). The end of the DNA is better explained by TRBJ2-7, so the J call may be wrong. Germline CDR1 is SGHVS and CDR2 is FQNEAQ. The CDR3 sequence is 16 residues long. CDR3 residues: CASSKGGGQSSYEQYF. CDR3 nucleotides: TGTGCCAGCAGCAAAGGGGGGGGGCAGAGCTCCTACGAGCAGTACTTC.